This TCR beta chain was retrieved from a study of graft-versus-host responses after intestinal transplantation. This CDR3 is 14 amino acids long. The germline V and J ends were trimmed by 9 bases and 3 bases, with 12 bases remaining between them. Germline CDR1 reads LNHDA; CDR2 reads SQIVND (reference sequence). Assay: immunoSEQ multiplex PCR; the TCRdb copy retains only in-frame clones and omits some. The sample records some 41,000 clones, roughly nine tenths being singletons. This clonotype originated in a human patient who received an intestinal transplant, so some T cells may come from the graft donor. The V gene is TRBV19, the J gene TRBJ1-6; D is ambiguous. This specimen was PBMCs, taken about nine months after transplant. This CDR3 reads CASEGANYNSPLHF. In DNA form, the CDR3 reads TGTGCCAGCGAGGGCGCAAACTATAATTCACCCCTCCACTTT.